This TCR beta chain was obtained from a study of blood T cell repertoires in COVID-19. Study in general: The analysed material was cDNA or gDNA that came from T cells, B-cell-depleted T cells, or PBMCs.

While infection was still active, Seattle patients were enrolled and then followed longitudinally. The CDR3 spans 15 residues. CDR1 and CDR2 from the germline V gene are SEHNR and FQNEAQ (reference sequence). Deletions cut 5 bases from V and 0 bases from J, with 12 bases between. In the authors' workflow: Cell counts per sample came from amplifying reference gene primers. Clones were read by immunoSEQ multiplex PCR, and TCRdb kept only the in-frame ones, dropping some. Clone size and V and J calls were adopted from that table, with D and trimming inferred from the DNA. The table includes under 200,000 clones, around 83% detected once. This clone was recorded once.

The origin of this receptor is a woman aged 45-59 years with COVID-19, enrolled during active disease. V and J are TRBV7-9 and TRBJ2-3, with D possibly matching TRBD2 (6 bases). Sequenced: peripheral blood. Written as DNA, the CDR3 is TGTGCCAGCAGCCCCATGGGGGGAAGCACAGATACGCAGTATTTT. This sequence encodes CASSPMGGSTDTQYF.